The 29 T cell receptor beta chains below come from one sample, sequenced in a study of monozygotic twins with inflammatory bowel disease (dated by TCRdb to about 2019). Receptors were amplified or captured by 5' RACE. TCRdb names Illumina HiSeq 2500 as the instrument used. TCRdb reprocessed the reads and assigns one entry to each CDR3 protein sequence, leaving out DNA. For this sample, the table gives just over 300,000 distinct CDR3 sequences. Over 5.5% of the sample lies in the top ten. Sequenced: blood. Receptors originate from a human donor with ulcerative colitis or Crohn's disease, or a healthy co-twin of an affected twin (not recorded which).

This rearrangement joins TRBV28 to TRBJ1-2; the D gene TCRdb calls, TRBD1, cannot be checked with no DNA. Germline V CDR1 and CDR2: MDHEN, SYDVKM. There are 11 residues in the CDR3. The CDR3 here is CASGGHYGYTF.

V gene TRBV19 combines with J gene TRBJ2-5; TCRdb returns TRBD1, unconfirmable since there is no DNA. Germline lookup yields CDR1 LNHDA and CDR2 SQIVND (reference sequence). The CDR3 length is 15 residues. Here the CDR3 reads CASSGQGGGMETQYF.

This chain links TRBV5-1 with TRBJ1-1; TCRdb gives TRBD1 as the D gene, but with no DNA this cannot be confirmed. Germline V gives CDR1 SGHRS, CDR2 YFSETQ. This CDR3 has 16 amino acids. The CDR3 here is CASSLGGQIQNTEAFF.

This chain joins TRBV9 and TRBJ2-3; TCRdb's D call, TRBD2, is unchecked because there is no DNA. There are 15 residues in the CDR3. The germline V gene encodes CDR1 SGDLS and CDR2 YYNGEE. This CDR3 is CASSGLAGGYDTQYF.

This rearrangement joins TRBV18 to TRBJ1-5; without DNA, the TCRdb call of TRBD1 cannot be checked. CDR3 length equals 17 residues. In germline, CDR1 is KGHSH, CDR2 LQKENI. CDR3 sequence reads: CASSPFPGQGPNQPQHF.

CDR3 sequence: CASSSTTERYSPLHF. The chain has TRBV27 and TRBJ1-6. This CDR3 has 15 residues. The germline V gene has CDR1 MNHEY and CDR2 SMNVEV (reference sequence).

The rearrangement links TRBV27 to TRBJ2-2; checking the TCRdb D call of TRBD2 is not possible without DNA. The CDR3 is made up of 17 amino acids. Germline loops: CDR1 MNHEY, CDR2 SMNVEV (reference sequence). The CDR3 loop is CASSFSGRLRWTGELFF.

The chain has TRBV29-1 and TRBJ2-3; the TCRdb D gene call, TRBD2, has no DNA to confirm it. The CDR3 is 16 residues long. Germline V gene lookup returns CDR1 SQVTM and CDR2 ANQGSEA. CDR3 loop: CSAVGLADTEHDTQYF.

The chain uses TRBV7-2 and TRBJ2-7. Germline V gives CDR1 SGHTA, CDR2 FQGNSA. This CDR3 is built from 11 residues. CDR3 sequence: CASSASTRRYF.

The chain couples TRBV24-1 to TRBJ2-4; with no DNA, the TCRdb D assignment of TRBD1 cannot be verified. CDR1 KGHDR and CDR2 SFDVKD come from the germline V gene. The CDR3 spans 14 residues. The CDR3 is CATSGQGAKNIQYF.

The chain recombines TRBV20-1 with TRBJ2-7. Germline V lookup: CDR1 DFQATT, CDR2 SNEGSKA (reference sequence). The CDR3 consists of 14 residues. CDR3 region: CSARSLAYLGEQYF.

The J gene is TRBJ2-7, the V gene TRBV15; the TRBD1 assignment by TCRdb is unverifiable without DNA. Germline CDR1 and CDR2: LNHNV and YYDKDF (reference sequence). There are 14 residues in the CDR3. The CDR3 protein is CATSSSGVYFEQYF.

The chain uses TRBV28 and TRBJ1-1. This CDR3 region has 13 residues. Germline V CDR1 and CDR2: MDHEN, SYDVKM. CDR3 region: CASSFVGYTEAFF.

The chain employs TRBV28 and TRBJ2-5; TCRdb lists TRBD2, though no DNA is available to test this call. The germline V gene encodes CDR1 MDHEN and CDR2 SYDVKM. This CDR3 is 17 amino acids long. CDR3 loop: CASSLRHYSSYQETQYF.

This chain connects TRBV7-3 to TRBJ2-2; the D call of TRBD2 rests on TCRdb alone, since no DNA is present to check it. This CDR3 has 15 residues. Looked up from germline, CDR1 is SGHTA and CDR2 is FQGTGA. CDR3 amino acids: CASSASGGFTGELFF.

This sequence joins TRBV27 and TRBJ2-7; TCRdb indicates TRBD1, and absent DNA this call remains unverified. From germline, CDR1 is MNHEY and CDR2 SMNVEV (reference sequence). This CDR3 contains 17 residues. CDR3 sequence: CASSISQGVHKTYEQYF.

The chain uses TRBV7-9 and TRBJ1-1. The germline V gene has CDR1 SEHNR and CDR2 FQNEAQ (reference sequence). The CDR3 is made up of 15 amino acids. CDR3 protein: CASSFGSRMNTEAFF.

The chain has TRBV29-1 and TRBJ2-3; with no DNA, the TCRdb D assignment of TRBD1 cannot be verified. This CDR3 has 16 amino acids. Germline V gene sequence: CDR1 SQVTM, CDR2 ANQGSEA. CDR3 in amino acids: CSVGGTGGFRTDTQYF.

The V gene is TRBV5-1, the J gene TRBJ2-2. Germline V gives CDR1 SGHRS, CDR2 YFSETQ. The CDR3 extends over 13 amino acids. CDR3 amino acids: CASSLEGSWELFF.

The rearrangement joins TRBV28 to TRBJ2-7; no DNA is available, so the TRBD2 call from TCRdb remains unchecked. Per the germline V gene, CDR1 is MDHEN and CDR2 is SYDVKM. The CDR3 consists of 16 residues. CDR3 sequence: CASSLVTSGRMDEQYF. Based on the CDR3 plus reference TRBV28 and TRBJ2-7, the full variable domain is DVKVTQSSRYLVKRTGEKVFLECVQDMDHENMFWYRQDPGLGLRLIYFSYDVKMKEKGDIPEGYSVSREKKERFSLILESASTNQTSMYLCASSLVTSGRMDEQYFGPGTRLTVT.

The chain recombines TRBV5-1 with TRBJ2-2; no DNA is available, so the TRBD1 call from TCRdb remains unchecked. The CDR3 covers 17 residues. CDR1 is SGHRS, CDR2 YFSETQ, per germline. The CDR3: CASSLLTGQANTGELFF.

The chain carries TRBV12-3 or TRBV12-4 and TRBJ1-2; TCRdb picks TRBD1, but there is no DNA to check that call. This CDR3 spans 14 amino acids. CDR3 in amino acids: CASTYGTGVYGYTF.

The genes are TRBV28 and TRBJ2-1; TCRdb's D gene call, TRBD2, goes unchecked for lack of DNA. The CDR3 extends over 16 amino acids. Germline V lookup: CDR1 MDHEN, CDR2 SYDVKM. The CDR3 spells CASRARPLGGYNEQFF.

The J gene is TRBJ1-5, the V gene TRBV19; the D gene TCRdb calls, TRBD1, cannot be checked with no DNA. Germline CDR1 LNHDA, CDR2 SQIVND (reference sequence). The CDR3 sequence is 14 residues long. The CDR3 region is CASSGTGYNQPQHF.

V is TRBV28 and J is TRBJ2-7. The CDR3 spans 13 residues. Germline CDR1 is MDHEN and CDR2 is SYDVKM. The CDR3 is CASISELSYEQYF.

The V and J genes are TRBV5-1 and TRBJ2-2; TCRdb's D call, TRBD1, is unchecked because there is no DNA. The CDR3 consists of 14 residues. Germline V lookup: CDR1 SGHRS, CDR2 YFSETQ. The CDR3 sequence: CASSPDREGGELFF.

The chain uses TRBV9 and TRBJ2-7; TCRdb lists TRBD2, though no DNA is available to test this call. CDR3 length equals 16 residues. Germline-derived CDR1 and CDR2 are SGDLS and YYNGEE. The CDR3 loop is CASSADETSANYEQYF.

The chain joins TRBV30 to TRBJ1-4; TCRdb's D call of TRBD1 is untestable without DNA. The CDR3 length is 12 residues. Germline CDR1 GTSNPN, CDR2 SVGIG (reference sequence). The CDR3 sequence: CAWSGDSEKLFF.

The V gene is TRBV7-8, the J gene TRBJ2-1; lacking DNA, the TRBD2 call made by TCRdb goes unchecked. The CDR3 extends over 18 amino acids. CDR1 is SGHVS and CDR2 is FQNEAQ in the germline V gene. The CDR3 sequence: CASSLAPTSGRVRNEQFF.